The table lists the clone carrying this T cell receptor (beta chain) with many counts. TCRdb itself ran the RACE reads through MiXCR, one entry per CDR3 protein. In the table there are about 96,000 distinct CDR3 sequences, 7% to 10% of which are singletons. This sample was taken from a study of human T cells and chemical hapten exposure. The V end lost 3 bases, the J end lost 8 bases, and 19 bases lay between the germline ends. CDR3 length: 15 amino acids. Time point defined: patch test 2, 6 weeks after DPC sensitization. Treatment indicated: therapeutic diphenylcyclopropenone sensitization with weekly scalp DPC.

The chain joins TRBV12-3 or TRBV12-4 to TRBJ1-2; weak D call: TRBD1 (5 bases). This clonotype was sampled from a woman aged 40-49 years with alopecia areata. Some clones in this sample may be carry-over from other donors' samples. Specimen: whole blood, collected in connection with sensitization to the hapten diphenylcyclopropenone (DPC). DNA for the CDR3: TGTGCCAGCAGTTTCGGGGCGGCACGGGAGCGAGGCTACACCTTC. Its protein is CASSFGAARERGYTF.